Below are 9 T cell receptor beta chains sequenced from a single sample in a study of cytomegalovirus exposure and HLA in healthy donors. PCR primers comprised 60 Vbeta and 13 Jbeta primers. Method: immunoSEQ multiplex PCR; TCRdb's copy keeps in-frame clones and lacks some. The sample has 70,000 to 100,000 clones, about 68% seen once; the top ten hold around 7%. Sequenced sample: PBMCs. These receptor sequences come from a woman in her 50s in good health and CMV-seropositive.

The genes are TRBV10-1 and TRBJ1-2, with D possibly TRBD1 on 6 matching bases. This CDR3 has 13 residues. The germline CDR1 and CDR2 sequences are WNHNN and SYGVQD (reference sequence). V was pared by 5 bases and J by 3 bases, with 10 bases between. The CDR3 bases are TGCGCCAGCAGTCTGAACAGGGACTATGGCTACACCTTC. Translated: CASSLNRDYGYTF.

As concerns this clone: The sample carries other DNA sequences with the same CDR3. The CDR3 protein is CSVAGQGNTEAFF. The CDR3 nucleotides are TGCAGCGTCGCCGGACAGGGTAACACTGAAGCTTTCTTT. The chain has TRBV29-1 and TRBJ1-1; the match to TRBD1 covers 8 bases. J gave up 2 bases and V 6 bases, and 5 bases lay outside the gene matches. Germline V gene data show CDR1 as SQVTM and CDR2 as ANQGSEA. The CDR3 contains 13 residues.

The V gene is TRBV6-5, the J gene TRBJ2-5; a weak D match, TRBD1 (6 bases). CDR3 length equals 14 residues. CDR1 and CDR2 (germline): MNHEY, SVGAGI. The V and J ends lost 6 bases and 5 bases respectively, with 16 bases between them. The CDR3 reads CASSSPEGDETQYF. In DNA form, the CDR3 reads TGTGCCAGCAGCTCACCCGAGGGGGATGAGACCCAGTACTTC.

The rearrangement uses TRBV5-1 and TRBJ2-1; TRBD2 aligns across 9 bases. The CDR3 sequence is 15 residues long. Germline CDR1 reads SGHRS; CDR2 reads YFSETQ. The trim removed 0 bases at V and 12 bases at J, leaving 10 bases unmatched. The CDR3 sequence is CASSLDSGGLKGQFF. For the CDR3, the DNA is TGCGCCAGCAGCTTGGACAGCGGGGGGTTGAAAGGGCAGTTCTTC.

The chain combines TRBV14 with TRBJ1-5; D not certain. CDR3 length equals 12 residues. Germline V gives CDR1 SGHDN, CDR2 FVKESK. The V gene lost 6 bases and the J gene lost 7 bases, with 10 bases spanning the gap. CDR3 residues: CASRTGQQPQHF. The CDR3 region has the DNA TGTGCCAGCAGAACGGGTCAACAGCCCCAGCATTTT.

The rearrangement joins TRBV19 to TRBJ2-1; TRBD2 agrees at 10 bases. The CDR3 runs 18 residues. From germline, CDR1 is LNHDA and CDR2 SQIVND (reference sequence). V lost 2 bases, J lost 6 bases, and 13 bases stayed unmatched. CDR3 protein: CASSISGFLAGVGNEQFF. CDR3 DNA sequence: TGTGCCAGTAGTATATCGGGTTTTCTAGCGGGGGTTGGCAATGAGCAGTTCTTC. Full variable domain (outside the CDR3, taken from reference TRBV19 and TRBJ2-1): DGGITQSPKYLFRKEGQNVTLSCEQNLNHDAMYWYRQDPGQGLRLIYYSQIVNDFQKGDIAEGYSVSREKKESFPLTVTSAQKNPTAFYLCASSISGFLAGVGNEQFFGPGTRLTVL.

This clone was seen a single time. The chain is built from TRBV19 and TRBJ1-4, with 7 bases that match TRBD1. This CDR3 spans 16 amino acids. Germline lookup yields CDR1 LNHDA and CDR2 SQIVND (reference sequence). V lost 5 bases to trimming and J lost 8 bases; unmatched junction nucleotides: 14. CDR3 in amino acids: CASSPTLYRGVEKLFF. The CDR3 DNA reads TGTGCCAGTAGTCCCACCCTATACAGGGGAGTAGAAAAACTGTTTTTT. The full variable domain, completed using reference TRBV19 and TRBJ1-4, is DGGITQSPKYLFRKEGQNVTLSCEQNLNHDAMYWYRQDPGQGLRLIYYSQIVNDFQKGDIAEGYSVSREKKESFPLTVTSAQKNPTAFYLCASSPTLYRGVEKLFFGSGTQLSVL.

The chain carries TRBV5-1 and TRBJ2-5; the match to TRBD2 covers 9 bases. Germline lookup yields CDR1 SGHRS and CDR2 YFSETQ. The CDR3 loop spans 15 amino acids. V lost 1 base, J lost 5 bases, and 6 bases stayed unmatched. The CDR3 sequence: CASSLILAGQETQYF. CDR3 DNA sequence: TGCGCCAGCAGCTTGATACTAGCGGGTCAGGAGACCCAGTACTTC.

The gene calls are TRBV10-3 and TRBJ2-3; unclear D gene. With 8 bases removed from V and 0 bases from J, the gap between germline ends came to 15 bases. The CDR3 is 15 residues long. Germline V gives CDR1 ENHRY, CDR2 SYGVKD. The DNA of the CDR3 is TGTGCCATCCAGCCCGTGACCGGGAGCACAGATACGCAGTATTTT. This encodes CAIQPVTGSTDTQYF.